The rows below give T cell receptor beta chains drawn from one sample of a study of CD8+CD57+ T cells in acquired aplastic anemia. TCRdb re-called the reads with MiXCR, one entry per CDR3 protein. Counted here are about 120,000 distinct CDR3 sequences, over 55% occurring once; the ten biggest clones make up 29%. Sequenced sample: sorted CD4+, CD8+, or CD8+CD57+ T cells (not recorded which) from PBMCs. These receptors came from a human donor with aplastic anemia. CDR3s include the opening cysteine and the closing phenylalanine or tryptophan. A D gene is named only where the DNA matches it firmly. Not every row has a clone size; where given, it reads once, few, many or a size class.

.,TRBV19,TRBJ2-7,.,CASSSVYEQYF,TGTGCCAGTAGTTCTGTCTACGAGCAGTACTTC
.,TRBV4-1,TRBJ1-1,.,CASSLPGNTEAFF,TGCGCCAGCAGCCTTCCCGGGAACACTGAAGCTTTCTTT
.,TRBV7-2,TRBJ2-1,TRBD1,CASSPDRVNEQFF,TGTGCCAGCAGCCCGGACAGGGTCAATGAGCAGTTCTTC
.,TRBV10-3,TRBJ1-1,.,CAISDRANTEAFF,TGTGCCATCAGTGACAGGGCGAACACTGAAGCTTTCTTT
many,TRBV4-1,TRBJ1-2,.,CASSQASVTNYGYTF,TGCGCCAGCAGCCAAGCCTCGGTAACTAACTATGGCTACACCTTC
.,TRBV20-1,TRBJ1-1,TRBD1,CSARDPGQGTALAFF,TGCAGTGCTAGAGATCCGGGACAGGGGACCGCCTTGGCTTTCTTT
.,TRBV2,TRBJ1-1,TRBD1,CASRLDRVNTEAFF,TGTGCCAGCAGACTCGACAGGGTGAACACTGAAGCTTTCTTT
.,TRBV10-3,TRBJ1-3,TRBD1,CAIRTGDGNTIYF,TGTGCCATTAGGACAGGGGACGGAAACACCATATATTTT
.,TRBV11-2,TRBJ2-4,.,CASSFSGSPKNIQYF,TGTGCCAGCAGCTTTAGTGGGAGTCCCAAAAACATTCAGTACTTC
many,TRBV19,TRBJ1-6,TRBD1,CASRLTGGDSPLHF,TGTGCCAGTAGGCTGACAGGGGGCGATTCACCCCTCCACTTT
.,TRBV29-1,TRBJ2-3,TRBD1,CSVLQGPTDTQYF,TGCAGCGTCCTACAGGGGCCCACAGATACGCAGTATTTT
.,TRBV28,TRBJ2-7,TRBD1,CASSRAGTGTYEQYF,TGTGCCAGCAGTAGGGCCGGGACAGGAACCTACGAGCAGTACTTC
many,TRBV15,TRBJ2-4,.,CATSRDLPLAPLAKNIQYF,TGTGCCACCAGCAGAGACCTCCCACTAGCTCCCCTAGCCAAAAACATTCAGTACTTC
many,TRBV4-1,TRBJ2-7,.,CASSPMGRPQGWEQYF,TGCGCCAGCAGCCCAATGGGCAGGCCTCAGGGTTGGGAGCAGTACTTC
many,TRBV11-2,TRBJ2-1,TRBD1,CASSSGQGITYNEQFF,TGTGCCAGCAGCTCGGGACAGGGGATTACCTACAATGAGCAGTTCTTC
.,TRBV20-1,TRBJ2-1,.,CSATPGLGVNEQFF,TGCAGTGCTACTCCGGGACTCGGTGTTAATGAGCAGTTCTTC
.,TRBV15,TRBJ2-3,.,CATSRPGVGPTDTQYF,TGTGCCACCAGCAGACCTGGCGTGGGACCCACAGATACGCAGTATTTT
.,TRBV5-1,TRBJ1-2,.,CASSLAGGQAANYGYTF,TGCGCCAGCAGCTTGGCCGGTGGGCAGGCCGCTAACTATGGCTACACCTTC
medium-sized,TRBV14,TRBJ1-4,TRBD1,CASSQVRQGGEKLFF,TGTGCCAGCAGCCAAGTTCGACAGGGAGGCGAAAAACTGTTTTTT
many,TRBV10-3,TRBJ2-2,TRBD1,CAIKPTGDTGELFF,TGTGCCATCAAGCCGACAGGGGACACCGGGGAGCTGTTTTTT
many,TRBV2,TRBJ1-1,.,CASQGSTEAFF,TGTGCCAGCCAGGGGAGCACTGAAGCTTTCTTT
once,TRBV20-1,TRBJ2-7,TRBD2,CSARWERGAGSYEQYF,TGCAGTGCTAGATGGGAGAGGGGAGCGGGGTCCTACGAGCAGTACTTC
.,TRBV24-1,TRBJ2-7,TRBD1,CATSDPGTEAYEQYF,TGTGCCACCAGTGATCCTGGGACAGAAGCCTACGAGCAGTACTTC
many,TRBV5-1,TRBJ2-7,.,CASSGGTAEQYF,TGCGCCAGCAGCGGGGGGACTGCCGAGCAGTACTTC
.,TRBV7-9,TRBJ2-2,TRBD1,CASSSPGGGTGELFF,TGTGCCAGCAGCTCCCCAGGGGGCGGAACCGGGGAGCTGTTTTTT
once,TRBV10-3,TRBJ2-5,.,CAISAVQETQYF,TGTGCCATCAGTGCCGTTCAAGAGACCCAGTACTTC
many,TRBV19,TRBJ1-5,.,CASSIDRQLKGDQPQHF,TGTGCCAGTAGTATAGATAGACAACTCAAAGGGGATCAGCCCCAGCATTTT
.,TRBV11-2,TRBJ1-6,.,CASSLGTGDLTYNSPLHF,TGTGCCAGCAGCTTAGGGACCGGGGATTTAACCTATAATTCACCCCTCCACTTT
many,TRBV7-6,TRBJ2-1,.,CASSSNRDPLQNEQFF,TGTGCCAGCAGCTCAAACCGGGACCCCTTACAAAATGAGCAGTTCTTC